Sequencing of this T cell receptor (beta chain) was carried out in a study of blood T cell repertoires in COVID-19. At the level of the study: Specimens from acute and convalescent COVID-19 originated in the United States, Italy and Spain.

Germline V gene lookup returns CDR1 SEHNR and CDR2 FQNEAQ (reference sequence). V lost 3 bases and J lost 12; bases outside the gene matches: 5. The CDR3 runs to 12 residues. Original analysis: Reference gene primer amplification in the assay estimated nucleated cell counts. Measured with immunoSEQ multiplex PCR; TCRdb has only the in-frame clones, and not every one. The DNA was the basis for D and trimming; V, J and clone size are from that table. The repertoire holds some 150,000 clones, with over 70% as singletons. This receptor was obtained from a man between 60 and 75 years old with acute or convalescent COVID-19. The sample was peripheral blood. V and J are TRBV7-9 and TRBJ2-1; 7 bases line up with TRBD2. The CDR3 DNA follows: TGTGCCAGCAGCTTGCCGGGACTACCGCAGTTCTTC. Amino acids: CASSLPGLPQFF.